These 3 T cell receptor beta chains came from one sample sequenced in a study of T cell responses to AZD1222 COVID-19 vaccine. Profiled with immunoSEQ multiplex PCR; TCRdb holds only in-frame clones, not every one. The repertoire holds 120,000 or so clones, with approximately 88% as singletons. The sample was peripheral blood, taken on day 0 of AZD1222 vaccination. These receptor sequences come from an adult in good health.

J is TRBJ2-6 and V is TRBV19; tentatively, D is TRBD1 or TRBD2 (5 bases each). This CDR3 has 18 amino acids. Per germline, CDR1 LNHDA and CDR2 SQIVND (reference sequence). With 5 bases removed from V and 4 bases from J, the gap between germline ends came to 21 bases. The CDR3 reads CASSPWGSAPGGANVLTF. The CDR3 DNA reads as TGTGCCAGTAGTCCCTGGGGCAGCGCCCCGGGGGGGGCCAACGTCCTGACTTTC.

J is TRBJ2-7 and V is TRBV27, with 9 bases fitting TRBD1. V shed 1 base and J 2 bases; nucleotides not matched to a gene: 0. CDR1 is MNHEY and CDR2 is SMNVEV in the germline V gene (reference sequence). This CDR3 spans 14 amino acids. The CDR3: CASSLWDRAYEQYF. Written as DNA, the CDR3 is TGTGCCAGCAGTTTATGGGACAGGGCCTACGAGCAGTACTTC.

The chain is built from TRBV10-1 and TRBJ1-5; maybe TRBD1 (5 bases). This CDR3 has 17 residues. V was trimmed by 2 bases and J by 2 bases, leaving 16 bases between them. Germline V gene sequence: CDR1 WNHNN, CDR2 SYGVQD (reference sequence). This CDR3 is CASSERGGNLGNQPQHF. CDR3 nucleotide sequence: TGCGCCAGCAGTGAGCGGGGGGGGAATTTGGGCAATCAGCCCCAGCATTTT.